The entry below gives a single T cell receptor (beta chain) sequence along with its context. Its antigen is currently unknown. V shed 4 bases, J shed 5 bases, and the junction held 22 bases outside the gene matches. Germline lookup yields CDR1 MGHRA and CDR2 YSYEKL. The CDR3 consists of 19 residues. The sample comes from a study of Graves' ophthalmopathy and Graves' hyperthyroidism. Ophthalmopathy in the donors was of moderate-to-severe activity, with CAS ≥3, NOSPECS ≥4 and duration under 3 months. Symptoms, serum thyroxine and TRAb, thyroid ultrasound, and orbital computed tomography formed the diagnostic basis. Approximately 10 ml of fresh blood yielded the PBMCs by density gradient. Study-wide points: Its predictions of ophthalmopathy progression gave the model 60% to 71% sensitivity and about 72% specificity.

Beta-chain TCR CDR3 regions were amplified from RNA transcripts. Second-round multiplex PCR followed a first-round RT-PCR using HTBI primers. TCRdb itself ran the multiplex PCR reads through MiXCR, one entry per CDR3 protein. The sample holds about 230,000 distinct CDR3 sequences; around 50% are singletons and the top ten take over 40%. Source material: peripheral blood. This TCR was sampled from an adult man with Graves' ophthalmopathy. V is TRBV4-1 and J is TRBJ2-5; TRBD1 matches at 7 bases. CDR3 sequence reads: CASSPRNLRQGQKTETQYF. The CDR3 DNA is TGCGCCAGCAGCCCCCGGAATTTACGACAGGGACAGAAGACGGAGACCCAGTACTTC.